This paragraph covers one TCR beta chain sequence. V dropped 4 bases and J dropped 1 base, with 19 bases sitting between them. CDR1 is MNHNS and CDR2 is SASEGT in the germline V gene. CDR3 length equals 17 residues. The sample belongs to a study of blood T cell repertoires in COVID-19. Study information: The United States, Italy and Spain supplied acute and convalescent COVID-19 samples. Sources were T cells, B-cell-depleted T cells, or PBMCs; the material itself was cDNA or gDNA.

Methods used by the authors: Quantification of nucleated cells was approximated via reference gene primer amplification. Some clones are missing from TCRdb's copy, which holds only in-frame ones; the method was immunoSEQ multiplex PCR. The DNA was the basis for D and trimming; V, J and clone size are from that table. The table shows fewer than 15,000 clones, with around 76% occurring only once. Material for sequencing was peripheral blood. The chain is built from TRBV6-1 and TRBJ1-2, with D perhaps matching TRBD1 (6 bases). This receptor was identified in a woman over 75 with acute or convalescent COVID-19. CDR3 residues: CASSAGTYKTFNYGYTF. The DNA of the CDR3 is TGTGCCAGCAGTGCCGGGACATATAAGACCTTTAACTATGGCTACACCTTC.